Here is one T cell receptor beta chain with its context. Its antigen target is currently unknown. The input lacks base qualities; no much larger clone sits a single base away. TCR CDR3 regions were amplified from genomic DNA by multiplex PCR using the deep immunoSEQ assay. Extracted genomic DNA from each cell subset was spread evenly across all wells of several immunoSEQ 96-well plates, with each plate serving as a replicate. For sorted subsets, about 200 ng genomic DNA, equal to about 30,000 T cell genomes, was loaded into each replicate PCR. The purified libraries were quantified using a Qubit 3.0 fluorometer, sized with a Bioanalyzer 2100, and then quantified again using the KAPA Library Quantification kit. Every immunoSEQ 96-well plate was sequenced on a dedicated single-read 150-cycle Illumina NextSeq 550 flow cell. The original pipeline was this. Because only junctional sequences without quality scores were contained in the immunoSEQ output, filtering matching that applied to full-length reads could not be performed. Sequences were annotated with PyIR, a Python wrapper for IgBLAST v1.9, and V/J genes and CDR3 were assigned using IMGT germline references. Reads were filtered out if the reads had weak V/J assignments (E-value above 1e-6), no CDR3, stop codons, out-of-frame junctions, or ambiguous translated residues. A V3J clonotype was defined by an identical inferred V gene, J gene, and CDR3 amino acid sequence. Percentage overlap between repertoires was calculated by dividing the number of shared unique clonotypes by the size of the smaller repertoire. Repertoire richness was assessed with RTK rarefaction, the Chao1 estimator, and Recon v2.1 estimates of unobserved clonotypes. OLGA was used to compute generation probabilities for all TCRbeta clonotypes that the gDNA method yielded from several donors. The table was pulled from immuneACCESS by TCRdb, which kept in-frame rearrangements only. Such tables lose some clones; where checked, under half of the loss comes from unresolved V genes, and the rest has no known cause. That table gives V, J and clone size, and the DNA gave D and trimming. The sample data list about 2.4 million clones, and under 95% of these were observed just once. The top ten hold approximately 0.36% of the sample.

This sample stems from a study of shared clonotypes between healthy human individuals (dated by TCRdb to 2019 to 2021). For the study in its entirety: The cohort comprised two women and a few men aged 18 to 49 years. To estimate repertoire size and how much clonotype sharing occurs between individuals, the study deeply sequenced the blood TCR repertoires of several healthy adults. Each donor's leukapheresis produced roughly between about 0.8 and 10 billion PBMCs. For each donor, CD4 naive and CD4 memory were each given three plates, CD8 naive was given two plates, and CD8 memory was given one plate. To increase sequencing depth and limit assay-specific biases, different laboratories used diverse techniques to prepare libraries and sequence TCR repertoires. Here is what the overall study found, with its caveats: Sampling was restricted to blood, and TCR repertoires in tissue are likely to differ from TCR repertoires in blood. Based on pairwise subsampling, the degree of clonotype sharing among donors was expected to be affected by sequencing depth. Incomplete sequencing was indicated by rarefaction of sorted-subset datasets, despite the large sequencing depth. Naive subsets generally had larger estimated clonotype richness than memory subsets did. Higher generation probabilities were observed for clonotypes shared by all four sorted-subset donors than for non-shared clonotypes. Around 5% of naive CD4, around 4% of naive CD8, 2% to 2.5% of memory CD4, and less than 0.45% of memory CD8 clonotypes were shared across several donors. The small number of donors limited the genetic and exposure-history diversity represented.

The donors were healthy, HIV-negative adults with no recently reported acute infections or vaccinations. All donors were Caucasian adults living in Nashville, Tennessee, USA. CD4+ T cells were enriched by magnetic negative selection; naive cells were then positively selected on CD45RA, and the negative fraction formed the memory subset. After blood collection by leukapheresis, PBMCs were isolated using Ficoll-Histopaque density gradient centrifugation and then cryopreserved in the vapor phase of liquid nitrogen. Analytical flow cytometry was used to check the purity and quantity of each magnetically sorted T cell population. Genomic DNA was isolated from each sorted fraction and quantified by UV absorbance on a Nanodrop 2000c. The sample consisted of naive CD4+ T cells from PBMCs. The label giving this sample's cell subset or site can be read as: CD45RA+ positively selected. This clonotype originated in a man between 18 and 35 years old in good health. Some clones in this sample may be carry-over from other donors' samples.

Read as DNA, the sequence is TGTGCCAGCAGTTTTAGGCCAGACTACAATGAGCAGTTCTTC. It specifies CASSFRPDYNEQFF. The chain links TRBV28 with TRBJ2-1; too little of a D gene remains to name it. V and J lose 3 bases and 3 bases, and a span of 9 bases separates them. From cysteine to phenylalanine, the CDR3 is 14 amino acids long. The retained sequence is limited to the CDR3, 42 bases, with the frame set at the first base. CDR1 and CDR2 were assigned from the germline V gene as MDHEN and SYDVKM. The CDR3, completed at both ends by the reference TRBV28 and TRBJ2-1 genes, gives the full variable domain DVKVTQSSRYLVKRTGEKVFLECVQDMDHENMFWYRQDPGLGLRLIYFSYDVKMKEKGDIPEGYSVSREKKERFSLILESASTNQTSMYLCASSFRPDYNEQFFGPGTRLTVL.